This T cell receptor (beta chain) was obtained from a study of shared clonotypes between healthy human individuals. Study context: Three plates each covered CD4 naive and memory; CD8 naive two, CD8 memory one.

This table comes from immunoSEQ multiplex PCR, and its TCRdb copy is limited to in-frame clones, with some not included. The sample contains 2 million to 2.5 million clones, 85% to 95% of which appear only once. This receptor was taken from a young man in good health. Some clones in this sample may be carry-over from other donors' samples. Sequencing was done on a sample of naive CD4+ T cells from PBMCs. Noted subset: CD45RA+ positively selected.

Written as DNA, the CDR3 is TGTGCCTGGACCCTACTAGCGGATACCACAGATACGCAGTATTTT. Translating gives CAWTLLADTTDTQYF. The rearrangement joins TRBV30 to TRBJ2-3; 8 nucleotides agree with TRBD2. This CDR3 is 15 amino acids long. V shed 4 bases and J 2 bases; nucleotides not matched to a gene: 8. Germline V CDR1 and CDR2: GTSNPN, SVGIG (reference sequence).